The present entry profiles one T cell receptor beta chain with its context. The junction departs from germline at one end; a sequencing error may be responsible. The data stem from a study of blood T cell repertoires in COVID-19. Study as a whole: The United States, Italy and Spain were the sources of the acute and convalescent COVID-19 samples.

Only in-frame clones appear in the TCRdb table, and some are missing; sequencing was by immunoSEQ multiplex PCR. This sample has about 100,000 clones; about 90% occur once, and the top ten carry around 1.5%. The length of the CDR3 is 11 residues. From germline, CDR1 is MNHNS and CDR2 SASEGT. Input material: peripheral blood. This chain joins TRBV6-1 and TRBJ2-7; no clear D. The TCR sequence derives from a human donor with active COVID-19. The donor label of this sample is uncertain. This CDR3 reads CAGSDNYEQYF. CDR3 coding DNA: TGTGCCGGCAGTGATAATTACGAGCAGTACTTC.